The T cell receptor (beta chain) described here comes from a study of blood T cell repertoires in COVID-19 (dated by TCRdb to the early 2020s). About the full investigation: Samples from collaborators originated in the United States, Italy and Spain and spanned both the acute and convalescent phases of COVID-19. The samples were drawn from two sources: the first 160 participants of the ongoing ImmuneRACE study, and 1,000 to 1,500 subjects contributed by 6 global collaborators. The material from the prospective study consisted of cDNA or gDNA derived from T cells, B-cell-depleted T cells, or PBMCs. A de-identified subject ID, COVID-19 status, age in years and sex were almost always included in the sample metadata. The repertoires were released in a freely available public database intended as a resource for research on the immune response to SARS-CoV-2. Deeply sampled blood TCRbeta repertoires from subjects exposed to, actively infected with, or recovered from COVID-19 were included in the dataset. HLA class I and class II types, where available, came from metadata supplied by the sample provider rather than from assay-based typing. Overall results and qualifications from the work: The quantity of clinical and demographic metadata differed by source and by participant and was supplied without curation.

The collaborating institutions used their own protocols to collect whole blood in K2EDTA tubes. For TCRbeta analysis, collaborators shipped samples as frozen whole blood, isolated PBMCs, or DNA extracted from either of those sample types. For this clone: It lacks a known antigen. It has no much larger one-base neighbor in the sample; base qualities were not kept.

TCRbeta CDR3 regions were amplified from genomic DNA using the immunoSEQ Assay, a bias-controlled multiplex PCR. In the authors' own workflow: Nucleated cell counts per sample were estimated from amplification of reference gene primers within the assay. Sequence reads were collapsed and filtered to measure the absolute abundance of every unique TCRbeta CDR3 rearrangement. For each sample, productive Simpson clonality was calculated as the square root of Simpson's diversity index over productive rearrangements. This immuneACCESS table, as held by TCRdb, lists in-frame sequences with V and J called but not all clones. Of the missing ones, under half trace to an unresolved V gene in checked studies; the others have no known cause. V, J and clone size are taken as reported in that table, and D and trimming were inferred from the DNA itself. In this sample the table shows hundreds of thousands of clones, 80% to 90% of which occur a single time. Approximately 1.4% of the sample belongs to the ten largest clones.

From the germline V gene (reference sequence), CDR1 is LNHDA and CDR2 is SQIVND. CDR3 length: 16 amino acids, cysteine to phenylalanine. The only DNA kept is the CDR3, 48 bases in frame from the first base. Trimming takes 6 bases off V and 4 bases off J; junction bases not matched to a gene: 9. Here the chain combines TRBV19 and TRBJ2-1; TRBD2 aligns with 10 central bases. Sample: peripheral blood. The sequence came from a woman in her 30s with active or convalescent COVID-19. Here the CDR3 is given as CASSVAGLAVYNEQFF. Here is the DNA: TGTGCCAGTAGCGTAGCCGGACTAGCGGTGTACAATGAGCAGTTCTTC.